The 31 T cell receptor beta chains in this list originate from one sample, sequenced in a study of STAT3 mutations in large granular lymphocyte leukemia. Findings and caveats of the study: Every T-LGLL patient had at least one immunodominant TCRbeta clonotype.

Produced via immunoSEQ multiplex PCR; TCRdb's table is partial and in-frame only. The table records approximately 27,000 clones, around three quarters of them present only once. No antigen has been identified for these receptors. Sequencing used peripheral blood mononuclear cells. All receptors derive from a woman aged 50 to 65 with T-cell large granular lymphocyte leukemia. Some clones in this sample may be carry-over from other donors' samples.

The chain employs TRBV6-5 and TRBJ2-7, with D perhaps matching TRBD2 (5 bases). Trimming took off 8 bases at V and 0 bases at J, with 8 bases between the two ends. This CDR3 has 12 amino acids. The germline V gene has CDR1 MNHEY and CDR2 SVGAGI. Written as DNA, the CDR3 is TGTGCCAGCGGGAGAGTCTCCTACGAGCAGTACTTC. Amino acids: CASGRVSYEQYF.

In its sample, this clone was seen a few times. This chain joins TRBV30 and TRBJ2-1; TRBD1 is a possible D gene (5 bases). Germline CDR1 is GTSNPN and CDR2 is SVGIG (reference sequence). The CDR3 loop spans 13 amino acids. Trimming removed 5 bases at V and 5 bases at J, with 13 bases between. The CDR3: CAWALGANNEQFF. In nucleotides, the CDR3 is TGTGCCTGGGCCCTTGGGGCCAACAATGAGCAGTTCTTC.

This chain links TRBV18 with TRBJ1-1; no firm D call. The CDR3 has 15 amino acids. CDR1 is KGHSH, CDR2 LQKENI, per germline. The ends were cut back, 3 bases at V and 4 bases at J, with 15 bases in the middle. CDR3 DNA: TGTGCCAGCTCACCGACCTTTCCGAGCGGCACTGAAGCTTTCTTT. This sequence encodes CASSPTFPSGTEAFF.

This clone turned up a few times. The CDR3 bases are TGTGCCAGCAGATCGGGCTCTTCTGGCTACACCTTC. It encodes CASRSGSSGYTF. The J gene is TRBJ1-2, the V gene TRBV6-6; D gene unclear. CDR1 and CDR2 from the germline V gene are MNHNY and SVGAGI (reference sequence). Trimming removed 6 bases from V and 7 bases from J, with 12 bases in between. CDR3 length: 12 residues.

The V gene is TRBV5-1, the J gene TRBJ2-3, with D unclear. The V end lost 4 bases, the J end lost 1 base, and 16 bases lay between the germline ends. Germline CDR1 reads SGHRS; CDR2 reads YFSETQ. There are 16 residues in the CDR3. The CDR3 sequence: CASSAQLTLGTDTQYF. CDR3 bases: TGCGCCAGCAGCGCGCAGCTTACCCTAGGCACAGATACGCAGTATTTT. The variable domain in full, with the rest retrieved from reference TRBV5-1 and TRBJ2-3, is KAGVTQTPRYLIKTRGQQVTLSCSPISGHRSVSWYQQTPGQGLQFLFEYFSETQRNKGNFPGRFSGRQFSNSRSEMNVSTLELGDSALYLCASSAQLTLGTDTQYFGPGTRLTVL.

Only a few counts were recorded for this clone. The V call is TRBV5-1, the J call TRBJ2-7; D unclear. Germline lookup yields CDR1 SGHRS and CDR2 YFSETQ. The CDR3 contains 16 residues. Trimming removed 0 bases from V and 1 base from J, with 14 bases in between. This CDR3 is CASSLVGGMGSYEQYF. The CDR3 DNA reads as TGCGCCAGCAGCTTGGTAGGTGGGATGGGGTCCTACGAGCAGTACTTC.

The rearrangement links TRBV5-4 to TRBJ2-2, with 10 bases aligning to TRBD1. The germline CDR1 and CDR2 sequences are SGHNT and YYREEE (reference sequence). The ends lost 2 bases at V and 4 bases at J; junction bases unmatched: 2. The CDR3 runs 15 residues. The CDR3 DNA sequence: TGTGCCAGCAGCTTCGGGACAGGGGCCACCGGGGAGCTGTTTTTT. It is translated as CASSFGTGATGELFF.

A single count supports this clone. The genes are TRBV30 and TRBJ2-5; 7 bases match TRBD1. The germline V gene has CDR1 GTSNPN and CDR2 SVGIG (reference sequence). V was clipped by 4 bases and J by 2 bases; unmatched bases: 19. This CDR3 has 18 residues. The CDR3 here is CAWKSGGNRRSPQETQYF. DNA of the CDR3: TGTGCCTGGAAGTCAGGGGGTAACCGTAGGTCACCTCAAGAGACCCAGTACTTC.

With respect to this clone: The DNA is left out, because the CDR3 cannot be placed on it with certainty; the CDR3 is given as TCRdb lists it. CDR3 region: CASSQYFGTGGNTIYF. V usage is TRBV4-2 and J usage is TRBJ1-3; the table's D call, TRBD1, was not checked against the DNA. Germline lookup yields CDR1 LGHNA and CDR2 YNFKEQ. The CDR3 spans 16 amino acids, including both terminal residues.

This clone was detected once. V gene TRBV13 combines with J gene TRBJ2-7, with TRBD1 as a possible D gene (6 bases). This CDR3 is built from 15 residues. The germline V gene has CDR1 PRHDT and CDR2 FYEKMQ (reference sequence). Trimming removed 4 bases at V and 4 bases at J, with 17 bases between. The CDR3 sequence is CASSYRGGTGYEQYF. CDR3 DNA sequence: TGTGCCAGCAGCTACCGTGGGGGAACAGGGTACGAGCAGTACTTC.

This chain uses TRBV18 with TRBJ2-1; TRBD2 matches 9 bases. Germline V gene data show CDR1 as KGHSH and CDR2 as LQKENI. The V segment lost 1 base and the J segment 2 bases; nucleotides outside the gene matches: 0. The CDR3 contains 15 residues. CDR3 DNA sequence: TGTGCCAGCTCACCACTAGCGGGAGCCTACAATGAGCAGTTCTTC. It yields the protein CASSPLAGAYNEQFF.

By sample fraction, this clone is medium-sized. This rearrangement joins TRBV5-4 to TRBJ1-1; 12 positions agree with TRBD1. Looked up from germline, CDR1 is SGHNT and CDR2 is YYREEE (reference sequence). The CDR3 has 17 amino acids. The ends lost 4 bases at V and 5 bases at J; junction bases unmatched: 12. The CDR3 DNA follows: TGTGCCAGCAGCGTACGGGACAGGGGGCGCTTGATGACTGAAGCTTTCTTT. As protein: CASSVRDRGRLMTEAFF. The full variable domain, its missing parts supplied by reference TRBV5-4 and TRBJ1-1, is ETGVTQSPTHLIKTRGQQVTLRCSSQSGHNTVSWYQQALGQGPQFIFQYYREEENGRGNFPPRFSGLQFPNYSSELNVNALELDDSALYLCASSVRDRGRLMTEAFFGQGTRLTVV.

J is TRBJ2-7 and V is TRBV5-1; tentative D call: TRBD2 (6 bases). V was clipped by 0 bases and J by 3 bases, with 13 bases between them. The germline gives CDR1 SGHRS, CDR2 YFSETQ. CDR3 length equals 15 residues. The CDR3 bases are TGCGCCAGCAGCTTGGTTCGAGGAGGGGACTACGAGCAGTACTTC. The encoded protein is CASSLVRGGDYEQYF. The full variable domain, with the rest looked up from reference TRBV5-1 and TRBJ2-7, is KAGVTQTPRYLIKTRGQQVTLSCSPISGHRSVSWYQQTPGQGLQFLFEYFSETQRNKGNFPGRFSGRQFSNSRSEMNVSTLELGDSALYLCASSLVRGGDYEQYFGPGTRLTVT.

The chain employs TRBV9 and TRBJ2-7, with 8 bases aligning to TRBD2. The CDR3 has 15 amino acids. Germline V gives CDR1 SGDLS, CDR2 YYNGEE. The V gene end was trimmed by 0 bases and the J gene end by 4 bases; junction bases not matched to a gene: 6. The DNA of the CDR3 is TGTGCCAGCAGCGTAGCGGGAGGGCTTGCTTACGAGCAGTACTTC. Translating it yields CASSVAGGLAYEQYF.

The V and J genes are TRBV28 and TRBJ2-7, with D unresolved. The germline gives CDR1 MDHEN, CDR2 SYDVKM. The V end was cut by 3 bases, the J end by 4 bases, with 7 bases between. The CDR3 has 12 residues. CDR3 region: CASSLTYYEQYF. The CDR3 DNA is TGTGCCAGCAGTTTGACCTATTACGAGCAGTACTTC.

The chain employs TRBV5-4 and TRBJ2-5, with D uncertain. The CDR3 has 14 residues. CDR1 and CDR2 from the germline V gene are SGHNT and YYREEE (reference sequence). V dropped 4 bases and J dropped 1 base, with 11 bases sitting between them. CDR3 residues: CASSPGWGQETQYF. CDR3 DNA: TGTGCCAGCAGCCCCGGGTGGGGCCAAGAGACCCAGTACTTC. The full variable domain, with the rest looked up from reference TRBV5-4 and TRBJ2-5, is ETGVTQSPTHLIKTRGQQVTLRCSSQSGHNTVSWYQQALGQGPQFIFQYYREEENGRGNFPPRFSGLQFPNYSSELNVNALELDDSALYLCASSPGWGQETQYFGPGTRLLVL.

This sequence joins TRBV7-6 and TRBJ1-1, with no clear D. CDR1 and CDR2 from the germline V gene are SGHVS and FNYEAQ. This CDR3 spans 14 amino acids. Trimming took off 1 base at V and 4 bases at J, with 10 bases between the two ends. CDR3: CASSLDGLGTEAFF. DNA for the CDR3: TGTGCCAGCAGCTTAGATGGCTTGGGCACTGAAGCTTTCTTT.

This clone was counted a few times. The chain has TRBV29-1 and TRBJ2-6; D might be TRBD2 (5 bases). Trimming shortened V by 8 bases and J by 2 bases, and 19 bases separated the two germline ends. The CDR3 contains 16 residues. In germline, CDR1 is SQVTM, CDR2 ANQGSEA. This chain's CDR3 is CSTFTRRGPGANVLTF. The CDR3 DNA reads as TGCAGCACCTTCACTAGACGGGGTCCTGGGGCCAACGTCCTGACTTTC.

This chain connects TRBV6-5 to TRBJ2-2; 7 bases align to TRBD1. CDR1 is MNHEY and CDR2 is SVGAGI in the germline V gene. Germline trimming cut 2 bases from V and 6 bases from J; bases unmatched to any gene: 6. CDR3 size: 15 residues. CDR3 in amino acids: CASSYSPTGAGELFF. For the CDR3, the DNA is TGTGCCAGCAGTTACAGCCCAACAGGGGCCGGGGAGCTGTTTTTT.

The rearrangement links TRBV7-2 to TRBJ2-7; possible D gene TRBD2, 6 bases. The germline gives CDR1 SGHTA, CDR2 FQGNSA. The CDR3 extends over 14 amino acids. V lost 3 bases, J lost 1 base, and 10 bases lay in between. CDR3 bases: TGTGCCAGCAGCTTTACCGGGGGATCCTACGAGCAGTACTTC. Translating gives CASSFTGGSYEQYF.

The chain is built from TRBV18 and TRBJ1-5, with D hard to call. The V gene lost 6 bases and the J gene lost 0 bases, with 12 bases spanning the gap. Germline CDR1 is KGHSH and CDR2 is LQKENI. This CDR3 is 15 amino acids long. CDR3 sequence reads: CASSAGVYSNQPQHF. Written as DNA, the CDR3 is TGTGCCAGCTCTGCCGGGGTCTATAGCAATCAGCCCCAGCATTTT. Full variable domain (outside the CDR3, taken from reference TRBV18 and TRBJ1-5): NAGVMQNPRHLVRRRGQEARLRCSPMKGHSHVYWYRQLPEEGLKFMVYLQKENIIDESGMPKERFSAEFPKEGPSILRIQQVVRGDSAAYFCASSAGVYSNQPQHFGDGTRLSIL.

The chain uses TRBV4-3 and TRBJ2-2, with D unclear. This CDR3 is built from 14 residues. Trimming pared 0 bases from V and 5 bases from J, leaving 7 bases between. Per the germline V gene, CDR1 is LGHNA and CDR2 is YSLEER. CDR3 region: CASSQDPLTGELFF. The CDR3 DNA reads TGCGCCAGCAGCCAAGACCCCCTGACCGGGGAGCTGTTTTTT.

The CDR3 coding sequence is TGTGCCAGCAGCTTTTCCGGGATAAGGACCCAGTACTTC. Its protein is CASSFSGIRTQYF. This chain links TRBV7-9 with TRBJ2-5; tentative D call: TRBD2 (5 bases). The CDR3 is 13 amino acids. The V end was cut by 3 bases, the J end by 7 bases, with 12 bases between. Per germline, CDR1 SEHNR and CDR2 FQNEAQ (reference sequence).

V is TRBV7-9 and J is TRBJ1-4; 8 nucleotides line up with TRBD1. The CDR3 is made up of 15 amino acids. CDR1 SEHNR and CDR2 FQNEAQ come from the germline V gene (reference sequence). J was trimmed by 6 bases and V by 5 bases; bases with no gene match: 8. CDR3 DNA sequence: TGTGCCAGCAGCCACAGACAGGGGATTTATGAAAAACTGTTTTTT. Translating it yields CASSHRQGIYEKLFF.

The V gene is TRBV7-9, the J gene TRBJ2-3; possibly TRBD2 for D (6 bases). CDR1 is SEHNR, CDR2 FQNEAQ, per germline (reference sequence). This CDR3 has 15 residues. V was clipped by 0 bases and J by 3 bases, with 10 bases between them. As DNA, the CDR3 is TGTGCCAGCAGCTTAGCGGGAGGTTCGACAGATACGCAGTATTTT. This encodes CASSLAGGSTDTQYF. The full variable domain, in which reference TRBV7-9 and TRBJ2-3 provide the parts outside the CDR3, is DTGVSQNPRHKITKRGQNVTFRCDPISEHNRLYWYRQTLGQGPEFLTYFQNEAQLEKSRLLSDRFSAERPKGSFSTLEIQRTEQGDSAMYLCASSLAGGSTDTQYFGPGTRLTVL.

The genes are TRBV5-1 and TRBJ2-7, with D maybe TRBD2 (6 bases). Trimming removed 4 bases at V and 1 base at J, with 12 bases between. Germline CDR1 and CDR2: SGHRS and YFSETQ. The CDR3 consists of 14 residues. The CDR3: CASSPTSTSYEQYF. CDR3 DNA sequence: TGCGCCAGCAGCCCAACTAGCACGTCCTACGAGCAGTACTTC.

The chain has TRBV25-1 and TRBJ1-3; D gene ambiguous. The CDR3 extends over 14 amino acids. Germline V gene lookup returns CDR1 MGHDK and CDR2 SYGVNS. V was trimmed by 7 bases and J by 7 bases, leaving 17 bases between them. This CDR3 is CASTDPGSGNTIYF. The CDR3 region has the DNA TGTGCCAGCACAGACCCCGGATCCGGGAACACCATATATTTT.

The chain employs TRBV25-1 and TRBJ2-1; D may be TRBD1 (6 bases). The CDR3 contains 17 residues. Trimming pared 1 base from V and 6 bases from J, leaving 19 bases between. The germline V gene encodes CDR1 MGHDK and CDR2 SYGVNS. CDR3 amino acids: CASSESRGERFFNEQFF. Written as DNA, the CDR3 is TGTGCCAGCAGTGAATCCAGGGGAGAACGCTTCTTCAATGAGCAGTTCTTC.

The gene calls are TRBV29-1 and TRBJ1-3, with D tentatively TRBD1 (5 bases). Trimming stripped 4 bases from V and 3 bases from J, with 16 bases between. The CDR3 is 15 residues long. CDR1 is SQVTM, CDR2 ANQGSEA, per germline. The CDR3 bases are TGCAGCGTTGTGCTTGACGGGAGGGGTGGAAACACCATATATTTT. It specifies CSVVLDGRGGNTIYF. The full variable domain, with the rest looked up from reference TRBV29-1 and TRBJ1-3, is SAVISQKPSRDICQRGTSLTIQCQVDSQVTMMFWYRQQPGQSLTLIATANQGSEATYESGFVIDKFPISRPNLTFSTLTVSNMSPEDSSIYLCSVVLDGRGGNTIYFGEGSWLTVV.

The chain has TRBV2 and TRBJ1-1; no clear D gene. The V end was cut by 3 bases, the J end by 1 base, with 12 bases between. Germline V gene data show CDR1 as SNHLY and CDR2 as FYNNEI. The CDR3 is 15 amino acids. The CDR3 DNA is TGTGCCAGCAGTGAGGCCGTAAAGGGGAACACTGAAGCTTTCTTT. Its translation: CASSEAVKGNTEAFF.

This clone has only a few counts. The V call is TRBV27, the J call TRBJ1-4, with no clear D. This CDR3 spans 15 amino acids. Trimming pared 5 bases from V and 3 bases from J, leaving 13 bases between. The germline V gene has CDR1 MNHEY and CDR2 SMNVEV (reference sequence). The CDR3 DNA sequence: TGTGCCAGCAGTACCACGGGAGCTTCTAATGAAAAACTGTTTTTT. Amino acid sequence: CASSTTGASNEKLFF.